The rows below give T cell receptor beta chains drawn from one sample of a study of T cells in Graves' hyperthyroidism and ophthalmopathy. TCRdb processed the multiplex PCR reads anew with MiXCR; each CDR3 protein has one entry. The sample includes about 46,000 distinct CDR3 sequences, about half of them seen just once. Sequenced material: peripheral blood or thyroid tissue (not recorded which). These receptors all stem from a woman in her forties or fifties with Graves' hyperthyroidism. CDR3s include the opening cysteine and the closing phenylalanine or tryptophan. Fields, in order: D gene, clone size, V gene, CDR3 length, J gene, CDR3 protein, CDR3 DNA. D genes are given only for firm matches. The size entry is marked missing in some rows and otherwise reads once, few, many or a size class.

d_call: -; clone_size: many; v_call: TRBV4-3; cdr3_length: 16; j_call: TRBJ2-5; cdr3_aa: CASSRRDPRYQETQYF; cdr3_nt: TGCGCCAGCAGCCGCCGGGACCCTCGGTACCAAGAGACCCAGTACTTC
d_call: -; clone_size: -; v_call: TRBV20-1; cdr3_length: 14; j_call: TRBJ1-5; cdr3_aa: CSAGRSYSNQPQHF; cdr3_nt: TGCAGTGCGGGACGGTCGTATAGCAATCAGCCCCAGCATTTT
d_call: TRBD1; clone_size: -; v_call: TRBV20-1; cdr3_length: 12; j_call: TRBJ1-2; cdr3_aa: CSAWDRRYGYTF; cdr3_nt: TGCAGTGCCTGGGACAGGAGATACGGCTACACCTTC
d_call: -; clone_size: once; v_call: TRBV2; cdr3_length: 14; j_call: TRBJ1-1; cdr3_aa: CVSSEGEEGTEALF; cdr3_nt: TGTGTCAGCAGTGAGGGGGAGGAGGGCACTGAAGCTCTCTTT
d_call: -; clone_size: -; v_call: TRBV29-1; cdr3_length: 14; j_call: TRBJ2-7; cdr3_aa: CSVGVDGRPYEQYF; cdr3_nt: TGCAGCGTTGGAGTTGATGGCAGGCCCTACGAGCAGTACTTC
d_call: -; clone_size: many; v_call: TRBV28; cdr3_length: 16; j_call: TRBJ2-5; cdr3_aa: CASSRRVLPAQETQYF; cdr3_nt: TGTGCCAGCAGTCGCCGGGTTCTACCGGCACAAGAGACCCAGTACTTC
d_call: -; clone_size: -; v_call: TRBV25-1; cdr3_length: 14; j_call: TRBJ1-1; cdr3_aa: CASSDPTGRPEAFF; cdr3_nt: TGTGCCAGCAGTGATCCGACAGGCAGACCTGAAGCTTTCTTT
d_call: TRBD1; clone_size: -; v_call: TRBV10-3; cdr3_length: 14; j_call: TRBJ1-1; cdr3_aa: CASRDRVMNTEAFF; cdr3_nt: TGTGCCAGCCGGGACAGGGTCATGAACACTGAAGCTTTCTTT
d_call: -; clone_size: -; v_call: TRBV20-1; cdr3_length: 13; j_call: TRBJ2-2; cdr3_aa: CSARRGDTGELFF; cdr3_nt: TGCAGTGCTAGACGCGGGGACACCGGGGAGCTGTTTTTC
d_call: TRBD1; clone_size: -; v_call: TRBV20-1; cdr3_length: 15; j_call: TRBJ1-6; cdr3_aa: CSARWRGRPNSPLHF; cdr3_nt: TGCAGTGCTAGGTGGAGGGGGCGTCCTAATTCACCCCTCCACTTT
d_call: -; clone_size: -; v_call: TRBV10-3; cdr3_length: 12; j_call: TRBJ2-7; cdr3_aa: CAISPTPYEQYF; cdr3_nt: TGTGCCATCAGTCCCACCCCCTACGAGCAGTACTTC
d_call: -; clone_size: many; v_call: TRBV7-4; cdr3_length: 14; j_call: TRBJ1-1; cdr3_aa: CATYEDGLNTEAFF; cdr3_nt: TGTGCCACCTATGAGGACGGGCTGAACACTGAAGCTTTCTTT
d_call: TRBD2; clone_size: -; v_call: TRBV20-1; cdr3_length: 19; j_call: TRBJ2-7; cdr3_aa: CSASAIFRPGEGSGDEQYF; cdr3_nt: TGCAGTGCTAGTGCAATCTTTCGACCCGGGGAGGGCTCGGGAGACGAGCAGTACTTC
d_call: -; clone_size: many; v_call: TRBV2; cdr3_length: 16; j_call: TRBJ2-2; cdr3_aa: CASRRDLFANTGELFF; cdr3_nt: TGTGCCAGCAGACGCGACTTGTTCGCGAACACCGGGGAGCTGTTTTTT
d_call: TRBD1; clone_size: few; v_call: TRBV11-2; cdr3_length: 14; j_call: TRBJ2-5; cdr3_aa: CASSRDRVGETQYF; cdr3_nt: TGTGCCAGCAGTCGGGACAGGGTAGGAGAGACCCAGTACTTC
d_call: TRBD2; clone_size: many; v_call: TRBV20-1; cdr3_length: 13; j_call: TRBJ2-7; cdr3_aa: CSASNLAGDEQYF; cdr3_nt: TGCAGTGCTAGTAATTTAGCGGGAGATGAGCAGTACTTC
d_call: TRBD1; clone_size: -; v_call: TRBV11-1; cdr3_length: 17; j_call: TRBJ2-2; cdr3_aa: CASSSNRDRGSTGELFF; cdr3_nt: TGTGCCAGCAGCTCCAATCGGGACAGGGGTTCCACCGGGGAGCTGTTTTTT
d_call: TRBD2; clone_size: many; v_call: TRBV20-1; cdr3_length: 16; j_call: TRBJ2-3; cdr3_aa: CSARRTSGSWTDTQYF; cdr3_nt: TGCAGTGCTAGGCGGACTAGCGGGAGTTGGACAGATACGCAGTATTTT
d_call: -; clone_size: few; v_call: TRBV5-1; cdr3_length: 14; j_call: TRBJ1-5; cdr3_aa: CASSSGTVRQPQHF; cdr3_nt: TGCGCCAGCAGCTCGGGGACGGTGCGGCAGCCCCAGCATTTT
d_call: TRBD1; clone_size: many; v_call: TRBV9; cdr3_length: 16; j_call: TRBJ2-3; cdr3_aa: CASSGGTGSTTDTQYF; cdr3_nt: TGTGCCAGCAGCGGAGGGACAGGTTCTACCACAGATACGCAGTATTTT
d_call: -; clone_size: many; v_call: TRBV19; cdr3_length: 15; j_call: TRBJ2-7; cdr3_aa: CASSIARASSYEQYF; cdr3_nt: TGTGCCAGTAGTATCGCAAGGGCCTCCTCCTACGAGCAGTACTTC
d_call: -; clone_size: many; v_call: TRBV6-2/TRBV6-3; cdr3_length: 16; j_call: TRBJ2-7; cdr3_aa: CASRSSLWRRNYEQYF; cdr3_nt: TGTGCCAGCAGATCTAGCCTGTGGCGGAGAAACTACGAGCAGTACTTC
d_call: TRBD2; clone_size: -; v_call: TRBV6-5; cdr3_length: 15; j_call: TRBJ2-7; cdr3_aa: CASTTTASGSYEQYF; cdr3_nt: TGCGCCAGCACCACCACGGCTAGCGGGAGCTACGAGCAGTACTTC
d_call: TRBD1; clone_size: many; v_call: TRBV2; cdr3_length: 14; j_call: TRBJ1-2; cdr3_aa: CASSPDREGAGYAF; cdr3_nt: TGTGCCAGCAGTCCAGACAGGGAGGGAGCAGGCTACGCCTTC
d_call: -; clone_size: -; v_call: TRBV3-1; cdr3_length: 13; j_call: TRBJ2-3; cdr3_aa: CASSLLGSDTQYF; cdr3_nt: TGTGCCAGCAGCCTCCTAGGATCAGATACGCAGTATTTT
d_call: -; clone_size: -; v_call: TRBV20-1; cdr3_length: 13; j_call: TRBJ1-6; cdr3_aa: CSARGQANSPLHF; cdr3_nt: TGCAGTGCTAGAGGGCAGGCCAATTCACCCCTCCACTTT
d_call: -; clone_size: -; v_call: TRBV10-3; cdr3_length: 14; j_call: TRBJ2-7; cdr3_aa: CAISETRQGYEQYF; cdr3_nt: TGTGCCATCAGTGAGACTAGGCAGGGCTACGAGCAGTACTTC
d_call: TRBD1; clone_size: -; v_call: TRBV7-9; cdr3_length: 13; j_call: TRBJ1-2; cdr3_aa: CACRETGVYDYTF; cdr3_nt: TGTGCCTGCAGGGAAACAGGGGTCTATGACTACACCTTC
d_call: TRBD1; clone_size: -; v_call: TRBV28; cdr3_length: 16; j_call: TRBJ1-3; cdr3_aa: CASSTLTGGSGNTIYF; cdr3_nt: TGTGCCAGCAGTACCTTGACAGGGGGAAGTGGAAACACCATATATTTT
d_call: TRBD2; clone_size: many; v_call: TRBV9; cdr3_length: 15; j_call: TRBJ2-2; cdr3_aa: CASSLTSGGAGELFF; cdr3_nt: TGTGCCAGCAGCTTGACTAGCGGGGGGGCCGGGGAGCTGTTTTTT
d_call: TRBD1; clone_size: few; v_call: TRBV10-3; cdr3_length: 14; j_call: TRBJ1-2; cdr3_aa: CAITSGTANYGYTF; cdr3_nt: TGTGCCATCACCTCCGGGACAGCAAACTATGGCTACACCTTC
d_call: -; clone_size: many; v_call: TRBV2; cdr3_length: 14; j_call: TRBJ1-2; cdr3_aa: CASRPDRDTYGYTF; cdr3_nt: TGTGCCAGCCGACCCGACCGGGACACCTATGGCTACACCTTC
d_call: TRBD2; clone_size: many; v_call: TRBV20-1; cdr3_length: 16; j_call: TRBJ2-3; cdr3_aa: CSALPPSGAATDTQYF; cdr3_nt: TGCAGTGCACTCCCACCTAGCGGGGCCGCCACAGATACGCAGTATTTT
d_call: TRBD1; clone_size: once; v_call: TRBV9; cdr3_length: 15; j_call: TRBJ2-7; cdr3_aa: CASSTNLGTAYEQYF; cdr3_nt: TGTGCCAGCAGCACCAACCTGGGGACAGCCTACGAGCAGTACTTC
d_call: TRBD1; clone_size: -; v_call: TRBV4-3; cdr3_length: 12; j_call: TRBJ1-2; cdr3_aa: CASSLGKGAFTF; cdr3_nt: TGCGCCAGCAGCCTAGGAAAGGGGGCGTTCACCTTC
d_call: -; clone_size: -; v_call: TRBV28; cdr3_length: 16; j_call: TRBJ2-2; cdr3_aa: CASTGTTLANTGELFF; cdr3_nt: TGTGCCAGTACCGGGACAACTCTCGCGAACACCGGGGAGCTGTTTTTT
d_call: -; clone_size: few; v_call: TRBV4-1; cdr3_length: 14; j_call: TRBJ1-2; cdr3_aa: CASSQDRGFYGYTF; cdr3_nt: TGCGCCAGCAGCCAAGATCGGGGTTTTTATGGCTACACCTTC
d_call: TRBD1; clone_size: -; v_call: TRBV15; cdr3_length: 15; j_call: TRBJ1-1; cdr3_aa: CATSRETGRDSEAFF; cdr3_nt: TGTGCCACCAGCAGAGAGACAGGGCGGGATAGTGAAGCTTTCTTT
d_call: -; clone_size: -; v_call: TRBV6-1; cdr3_length: 12; j_call: TRBJ1-5; cdr3_aa: CDSPGPDQPQHF; cdr3_nt: TGTGACAGCCCAGGGCCAGATCAGCCCCAGCATTTT
d_call: TRBD1; clone_size: -; v_call: TRBV10-2; cdr3_length: 13; j_call: TRBJ2-7; cdr3_aa: CASGQGSAYEQYF; cdr3_nt: TGCGCCAGCGGACAGGGTAGTGCCTACGAGCAGTACTTC